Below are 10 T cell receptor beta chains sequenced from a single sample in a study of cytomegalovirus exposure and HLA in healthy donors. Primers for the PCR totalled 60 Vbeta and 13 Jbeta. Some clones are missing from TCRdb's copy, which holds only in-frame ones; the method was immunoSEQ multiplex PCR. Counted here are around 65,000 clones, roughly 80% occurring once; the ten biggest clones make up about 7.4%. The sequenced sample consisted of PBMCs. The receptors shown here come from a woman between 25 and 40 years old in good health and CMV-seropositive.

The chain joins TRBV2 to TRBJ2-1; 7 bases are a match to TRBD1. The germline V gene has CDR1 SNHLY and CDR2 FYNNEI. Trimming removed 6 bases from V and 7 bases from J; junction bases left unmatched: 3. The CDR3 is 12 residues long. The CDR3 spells CASSPTGNEQFF. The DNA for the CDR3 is TGTGCCAGCAGCCCGACAGGGAATGAGCAGTTCTTC.

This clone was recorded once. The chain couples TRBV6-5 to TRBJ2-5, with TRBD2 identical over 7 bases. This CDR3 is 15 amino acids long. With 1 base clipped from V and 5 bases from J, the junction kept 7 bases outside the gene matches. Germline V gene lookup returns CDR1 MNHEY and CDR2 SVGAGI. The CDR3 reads CASSYWWEGVETQYF. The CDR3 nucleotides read TGTGCCAGCAGTTACTGGTGGGAGGGAGTGGAGACCCAGTACTTC.

CDR3 loop: CASSLWVAGGGYEQYF. CDR3 nucleotides: TGTGCCAGCAGTTTATGGGTAGCGGGAGGAGGCTACGAGCAGTACTTC. The genes are TRBV28 and TRBJ2-7, with 10 bases aligning to TRBD2. The germline gives CDR1 MDHEN, CDR2 SYDVKM. Trimming at V came to 0 bases and at J to 3 bases, leaving 5 bases not matched to a gene. This CDR3 is built from 16 residues.

In DNA form, the CDR3 reads TGTGCCAGCAGTTCCCCGGGGACAGGGCTCTTCCTTAGGGGCTACACCTTC. This encodes CASSSPGTGLFLRGYTF. The chain links TRBV28 to TRBJ1-2; the match to TRBD1 covers 9 bases. V trimming: 4 bases; J trimming: 8 bases; junction bases outside the gene matches: 17. Germline V lookup: CDR1 MDHEN, CDR2 SYDVKM. CDR3 length equals 17 residues.

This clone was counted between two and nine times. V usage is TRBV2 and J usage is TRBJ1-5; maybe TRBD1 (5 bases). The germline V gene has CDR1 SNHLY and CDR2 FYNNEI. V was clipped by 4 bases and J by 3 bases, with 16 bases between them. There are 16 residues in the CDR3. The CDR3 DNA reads TGTGCCAGCAGTGTTGGGAACAGGATATCCAATCAGCCCCAGCATTTT. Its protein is CASSVGNRISNQPQHF.

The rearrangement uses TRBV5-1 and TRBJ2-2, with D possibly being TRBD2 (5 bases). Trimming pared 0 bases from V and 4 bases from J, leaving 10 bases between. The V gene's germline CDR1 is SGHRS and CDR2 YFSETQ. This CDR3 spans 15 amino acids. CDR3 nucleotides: TGCGCCAGCAGCTTGGAAGTAGGGAGCACCGGGGAGCTGTTTTTT. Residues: CASSLEVGSTGELFF.

CDR3 sequence: CASSLVKGSGAYEQYF. The CDR3 DNA sequence: TGTGCCAGCAGCTTGGTCAAGGGGTCAGGGGCCTACGAGCAGTACTTC. The rearrangement links TRBV5-4 to TRBJ2-7; a weak D match, TRBD1 (6 bases). The V gene's germline CDR1 is SGHNT and CDR2 YYREEE (reference sequence). With 0 bases removed from V and 2 bases from J, the gap between germline ends came to 15 bases. CDR3 size: 16 residues.

CDR3 in DNA: TGTGCCAGCAGCTTTACTTGGGGGGGCACGCTGAGGTATGAAAAACTGTTTTTT. This codes for CASSFTWGGTLRYEKLFF. The rearrangement uses TRBV28 and TRBJ1-4, with D perhaps matching TRBD1 (6 bases). Germline V gene sequence: CDR1 MDHEN, CDR2 SYDVKM. The V gene lost 6 bases and the J gene lost 6 bases, with 26 bases spanning the gap. CDR3 length: 18 residues. The full variable domain, rest sourced from reference TRBV28 and TRBJ1-4, is DVKVTQSSRYLVKRTGEKVFLECVQDMDHENMFWYRQDPGLGLRLIYFSYDVKMKEKGDIPEGYSVSREKKERFSLILESASTNQTSMYLCASSFTWGGTLRYEKLFFGSGTQLSVL.

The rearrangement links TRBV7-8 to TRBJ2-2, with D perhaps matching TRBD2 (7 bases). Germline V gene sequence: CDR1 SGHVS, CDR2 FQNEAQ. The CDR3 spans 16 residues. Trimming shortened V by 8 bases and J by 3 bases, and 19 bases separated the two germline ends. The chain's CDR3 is CASSSSGRGYTGELFF. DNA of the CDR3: TGTGCCAGCTCTTCATCGGGGAGGGGGTACACCGGGGAGCTGTTTTTT.

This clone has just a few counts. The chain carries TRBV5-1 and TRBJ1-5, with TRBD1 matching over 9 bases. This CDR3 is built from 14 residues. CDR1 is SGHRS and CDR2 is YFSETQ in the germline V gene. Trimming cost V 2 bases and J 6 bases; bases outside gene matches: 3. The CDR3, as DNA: TGCGCCAGCAGCTTACAGGGGGCGGGTCAGCCCCAGCATTTT. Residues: CASSLQGAGQPQHF.